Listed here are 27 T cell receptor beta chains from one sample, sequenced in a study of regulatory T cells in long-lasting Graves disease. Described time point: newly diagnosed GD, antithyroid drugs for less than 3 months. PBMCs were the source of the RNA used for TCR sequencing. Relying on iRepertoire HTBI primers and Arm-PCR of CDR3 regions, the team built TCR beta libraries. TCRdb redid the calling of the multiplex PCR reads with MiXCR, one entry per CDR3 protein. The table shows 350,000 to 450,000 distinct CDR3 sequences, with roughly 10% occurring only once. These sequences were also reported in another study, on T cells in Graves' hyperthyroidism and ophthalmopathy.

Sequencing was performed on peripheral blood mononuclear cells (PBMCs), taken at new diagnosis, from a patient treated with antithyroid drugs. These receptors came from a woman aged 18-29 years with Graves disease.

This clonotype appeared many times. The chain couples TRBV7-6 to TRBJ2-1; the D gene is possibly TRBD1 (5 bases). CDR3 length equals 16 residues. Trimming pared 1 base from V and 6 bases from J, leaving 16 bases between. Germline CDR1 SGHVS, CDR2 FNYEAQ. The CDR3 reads CASSLGRQGISNEQFF. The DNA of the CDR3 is TGTGCCAGCAGCTTAGGCAGGCAGGGAATCTCCAATGAGCAGTTCTTC.

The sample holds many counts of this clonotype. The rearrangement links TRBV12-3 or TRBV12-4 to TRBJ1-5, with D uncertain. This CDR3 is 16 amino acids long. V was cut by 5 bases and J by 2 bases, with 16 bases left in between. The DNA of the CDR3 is TGTGCCAGCAGTCTGGCCCCGGGGTTGGGCAATCAGCCCCAGCATTTT. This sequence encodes CASSLAPGLGNQPQHF.

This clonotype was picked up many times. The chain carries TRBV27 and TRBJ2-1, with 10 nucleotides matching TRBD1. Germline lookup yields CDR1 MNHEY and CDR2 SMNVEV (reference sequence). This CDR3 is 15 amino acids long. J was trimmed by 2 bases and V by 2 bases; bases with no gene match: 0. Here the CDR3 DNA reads TGTGCCAGCAGTTTAGACAGGGGGCCCTACAATGAGCAGTTCTTC. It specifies CASSLDRGPYNEQFF.

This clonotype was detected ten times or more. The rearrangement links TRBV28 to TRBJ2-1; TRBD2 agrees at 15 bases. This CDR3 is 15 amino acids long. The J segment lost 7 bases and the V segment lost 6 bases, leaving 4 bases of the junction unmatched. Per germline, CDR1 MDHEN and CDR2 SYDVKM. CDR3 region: CASRPGTSGGNEQFF. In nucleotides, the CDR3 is TGTGCCAGCAGACCGGGGACTAGCGGGGGGAATGAGCAGTTCTTC.

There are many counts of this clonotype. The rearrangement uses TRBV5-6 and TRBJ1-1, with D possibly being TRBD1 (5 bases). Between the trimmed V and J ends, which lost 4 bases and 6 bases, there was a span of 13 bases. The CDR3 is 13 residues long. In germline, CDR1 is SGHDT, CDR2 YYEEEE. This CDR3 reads CASSPGVRAEAFF. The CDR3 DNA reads TGTGCCAGCAGCCCGGGGGTCAGAGCTGAAGCTTTCTTT.

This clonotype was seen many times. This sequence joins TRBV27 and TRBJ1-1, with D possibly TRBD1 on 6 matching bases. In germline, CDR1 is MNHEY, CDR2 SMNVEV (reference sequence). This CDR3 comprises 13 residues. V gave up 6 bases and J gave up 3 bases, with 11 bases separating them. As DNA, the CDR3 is TGTGCCAGCAGAGGGGGATGGGACACTGAAGCTTTCTTT. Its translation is CASRGGWDTEAFF.

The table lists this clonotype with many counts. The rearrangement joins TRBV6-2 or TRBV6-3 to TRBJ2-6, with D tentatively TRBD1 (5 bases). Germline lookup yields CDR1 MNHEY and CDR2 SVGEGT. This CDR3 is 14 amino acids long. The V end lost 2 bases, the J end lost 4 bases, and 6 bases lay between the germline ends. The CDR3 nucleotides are TGTGCCAGCAGTTACGGGGCAGGGGCCAACGTCCTGACTTTC. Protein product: CASSYGAGANVLTF.

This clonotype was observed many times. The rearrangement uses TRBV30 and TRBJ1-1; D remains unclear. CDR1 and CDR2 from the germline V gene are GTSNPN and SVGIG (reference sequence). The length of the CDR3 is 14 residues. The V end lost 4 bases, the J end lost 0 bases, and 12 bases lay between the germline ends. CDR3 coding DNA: TGTGCCTGGACATTGGCAGCTATGAACACTGAAGCTTTCTTT. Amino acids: CAWTLAAMNTEAFF.

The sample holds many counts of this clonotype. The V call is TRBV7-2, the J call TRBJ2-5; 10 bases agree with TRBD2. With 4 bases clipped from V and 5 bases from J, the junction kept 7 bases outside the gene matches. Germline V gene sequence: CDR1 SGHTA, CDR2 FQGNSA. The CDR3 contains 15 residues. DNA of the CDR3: TGTGCCAGCAGCTCCCAGCGGGGGGGGACCGAGACCCAGTACTTC. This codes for CASSSQRGGTETQYF.

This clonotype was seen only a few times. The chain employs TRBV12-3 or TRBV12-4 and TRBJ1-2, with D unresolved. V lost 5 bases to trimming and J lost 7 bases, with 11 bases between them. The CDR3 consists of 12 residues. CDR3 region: CASSRHPIGYTF. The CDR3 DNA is TGTGCCAGCAGTCGACATCCTATTGGCTACACCTTC.

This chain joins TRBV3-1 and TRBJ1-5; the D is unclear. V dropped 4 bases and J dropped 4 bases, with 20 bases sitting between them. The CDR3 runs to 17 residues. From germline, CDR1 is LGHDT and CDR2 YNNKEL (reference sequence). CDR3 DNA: TGTGCCAGCAGCCCAGCGGGCTGGGTCCACCAAAATCAGCCCCAGCATTTT. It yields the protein CASSPAGWVHQNQPQHF.

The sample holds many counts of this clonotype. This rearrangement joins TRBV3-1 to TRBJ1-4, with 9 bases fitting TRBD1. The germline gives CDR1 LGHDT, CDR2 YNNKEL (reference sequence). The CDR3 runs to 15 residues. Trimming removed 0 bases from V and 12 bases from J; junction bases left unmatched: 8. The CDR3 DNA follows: TGTGCCAGCAGCCAAGATTTGACAGGGGGTTCGGAACTGTTTTTT. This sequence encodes CASSQDLTGGSELFF.

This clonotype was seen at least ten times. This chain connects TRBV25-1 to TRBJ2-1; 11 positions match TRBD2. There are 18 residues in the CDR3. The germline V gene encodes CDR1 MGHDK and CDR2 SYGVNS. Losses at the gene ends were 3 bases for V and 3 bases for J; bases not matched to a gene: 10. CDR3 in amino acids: CASSDPAGLAGIYNEQFF. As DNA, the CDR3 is TGTGCCAGCAGTGACCCCGCCGGACTAGCGGGCATCTACAATGAGCAGTTCTTC.

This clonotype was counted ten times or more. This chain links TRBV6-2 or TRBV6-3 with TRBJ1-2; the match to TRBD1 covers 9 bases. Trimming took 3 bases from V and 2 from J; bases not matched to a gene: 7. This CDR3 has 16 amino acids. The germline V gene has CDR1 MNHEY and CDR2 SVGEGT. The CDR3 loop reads CASSYYGGQGNYGYTF. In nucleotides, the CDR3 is TGTGCCAGCAGTTATTACGGGGGACAGGGAAACTATGGCTACACCTTC.

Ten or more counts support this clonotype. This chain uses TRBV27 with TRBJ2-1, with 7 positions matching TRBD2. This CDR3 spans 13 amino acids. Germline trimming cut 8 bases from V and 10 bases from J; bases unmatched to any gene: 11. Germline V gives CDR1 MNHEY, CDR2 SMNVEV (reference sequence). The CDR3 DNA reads TGTGCCAGCGGGAGGGCGCGGGACCGCGAGCAGTTCTTC. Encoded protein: CASGRARDREQFF.

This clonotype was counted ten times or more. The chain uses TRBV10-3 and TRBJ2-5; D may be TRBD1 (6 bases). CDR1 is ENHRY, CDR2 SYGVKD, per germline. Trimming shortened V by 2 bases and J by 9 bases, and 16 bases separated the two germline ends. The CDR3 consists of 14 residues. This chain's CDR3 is CAISETGQGISQYF. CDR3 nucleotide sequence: TGTGCCATCAGTGAGACAGGTCAGGGGATTTCCCAGTACTTC.

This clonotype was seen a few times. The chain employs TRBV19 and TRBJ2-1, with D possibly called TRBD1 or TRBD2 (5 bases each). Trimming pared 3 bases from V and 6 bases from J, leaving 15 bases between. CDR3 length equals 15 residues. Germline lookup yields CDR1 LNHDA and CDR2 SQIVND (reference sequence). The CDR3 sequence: CASSIFYGTANEQFF. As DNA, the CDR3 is TGTGCCAGTAGTATTTTCTATGGGACGGCCAATGAGCAGTTCTTC.

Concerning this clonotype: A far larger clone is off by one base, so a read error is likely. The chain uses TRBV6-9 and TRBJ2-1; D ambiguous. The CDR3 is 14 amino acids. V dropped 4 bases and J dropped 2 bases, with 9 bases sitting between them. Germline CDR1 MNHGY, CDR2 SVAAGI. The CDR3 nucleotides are TGTGCCAGCAGTTTACGGCCGGCCTACAATGAGCAGTTCTTC. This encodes CASSLRPAYNEQFF.

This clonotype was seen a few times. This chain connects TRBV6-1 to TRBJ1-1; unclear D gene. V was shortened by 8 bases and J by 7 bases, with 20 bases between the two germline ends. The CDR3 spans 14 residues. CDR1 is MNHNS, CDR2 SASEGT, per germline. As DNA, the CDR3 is TGTGCCAGCTTAAACGTGTTTGGCCTGAATGAAGCTTTCTTT. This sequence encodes CASLNVFGLNEAFF.

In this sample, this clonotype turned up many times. CDR3 amino acids: CASSPLAGGLYRRTQYF. CDR3 DNA sequence: TGTGCCAGCAGTCCTCTAGCGGGGGGGCTTTATCGTCGTACGCAGTATTTT. V gene TRBV12-3 or TRBV12-4 combines with J gene TRBJ2-3; 12 nucleotides agree with TRBD2. J was trimmed by 8 bases and V by 5 bases; bases with no gene match: 14. The CDR3 spans 17 residues.

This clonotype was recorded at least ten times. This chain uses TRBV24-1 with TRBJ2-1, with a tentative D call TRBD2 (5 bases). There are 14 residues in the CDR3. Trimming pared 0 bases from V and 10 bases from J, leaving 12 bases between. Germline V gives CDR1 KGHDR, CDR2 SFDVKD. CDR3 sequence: CATSDLRAGLEQFF. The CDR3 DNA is TGTGCCACCAGTGATTTGAGGGCGGGCCTCGAGCAGTTCTTC.

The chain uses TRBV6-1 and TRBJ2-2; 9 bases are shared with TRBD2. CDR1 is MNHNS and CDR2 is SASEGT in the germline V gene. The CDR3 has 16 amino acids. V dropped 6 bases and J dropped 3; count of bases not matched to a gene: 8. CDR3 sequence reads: CASRTPRGGYTGELFF. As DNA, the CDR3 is TGTGCCAGCAGGACTCCGCGGGGGGGCTACACCGGGGAGCTGTTTTTT.

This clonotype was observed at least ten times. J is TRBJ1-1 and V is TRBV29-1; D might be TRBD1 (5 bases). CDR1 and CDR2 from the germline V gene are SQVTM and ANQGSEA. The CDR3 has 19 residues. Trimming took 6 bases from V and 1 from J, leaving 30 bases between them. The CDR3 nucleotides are TGCAGCGTGTCATCGGGAGGCCGGGGCGCGAAGAATCGGAACACTGAAGCTTTCTTT. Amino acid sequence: CSVSSGGRGAKNRNTEAFF. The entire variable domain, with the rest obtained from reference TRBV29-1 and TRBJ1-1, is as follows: SAVISQKPSRDICQRGTSLTIQCQVDSQVTMMFWYRQQPGQSLTLIATANQGSEATYESGFVIDKFPISRPNLTFSTLTVSNMSPEDSSIYLCSVSSGGRGAKNRNTEAFFGQGTRLTVV.

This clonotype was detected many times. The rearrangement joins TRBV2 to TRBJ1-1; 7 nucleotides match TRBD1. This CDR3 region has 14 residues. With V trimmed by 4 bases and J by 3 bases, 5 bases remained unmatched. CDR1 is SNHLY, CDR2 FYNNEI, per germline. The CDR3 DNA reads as TGTGCCAGCAGTGGAGCCACAGGGGACACTGAAGCTTTCTTT. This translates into CASSGATGDTEAFF.

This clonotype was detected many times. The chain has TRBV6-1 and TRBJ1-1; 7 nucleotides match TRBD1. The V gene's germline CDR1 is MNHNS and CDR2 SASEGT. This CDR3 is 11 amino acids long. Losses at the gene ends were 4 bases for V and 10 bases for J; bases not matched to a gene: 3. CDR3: CASSGGQRAFF. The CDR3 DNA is TGTGCCAGCAGTGGGGGACAGCGAGCTTTCTTT.

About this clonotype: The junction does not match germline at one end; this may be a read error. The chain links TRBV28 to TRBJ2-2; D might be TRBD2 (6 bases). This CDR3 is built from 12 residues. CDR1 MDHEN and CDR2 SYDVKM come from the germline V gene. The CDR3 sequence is CASRRNTGGLFF. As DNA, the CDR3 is TGTGCCAGCCGGAGGAACACCGGGGGGCTGTTTTTT.

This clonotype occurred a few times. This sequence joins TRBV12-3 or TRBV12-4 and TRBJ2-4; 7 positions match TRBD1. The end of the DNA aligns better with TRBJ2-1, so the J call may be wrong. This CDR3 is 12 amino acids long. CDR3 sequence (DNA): TGTGCCAGCAGTTCACCAGGGGGAATTCAGTTCTTC. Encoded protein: CASSSPGGIQFF.